The next 3 T cell receptor beta chains were all read from a single sample in a study of T cells after yellow fever vaccination. TCRdb analysed the 5' RACE reads with MiXCR anew, one entry per CDR3 protein. This sample has some 160,000 distinct CDR3 sequences, with 5.5% to 7.5% found just once. Sequenced here: CD4+ T cells sorted from PBMCs, sampled around 5 days after the first yellow fever vaccination. The receptors originated from a man between 18 and 29 years old who received the YFV17D yellow fever vaccine.

This clonotype was counted many times. The chain employs TRBV18 and TRBJ2-7, with TRBD2 matching 8 bases. The CDR3 is 14 amino acids. V was clipped by 3 bases and J by 4 bases; unmatched bases: 5. Germline V gene data show CDR1 as KGHSH and CDR2 as LQKENI. This chain's CDR3 is CASSPTSGEYEQYV. CDR3 bases: TGTGCCAGCTCACCCACTAGCGGTGAATACGAGCAGTACGTC.

Of note for this clonotype: Relative to the germline gene, one junction end is altered; a read error may explain this. The rearrangement uses TRBV7-7 and TRBJ2-2; 10 nucleotides match TRBD1. CDR1 is SSHAT and CDR2 is FNYEAQ in the germline V gene (reference sequence). There are 14 residues in the CDR3. The CDR3 loop is CASSLDRGTGELFF. The CDR3 nucleotides are TGTGCTAGCAGCTTGGACAGGGGGACCGGGGAGCTGTTTTTT.

This clonotype has more than one count but fewer than ten. The chain is built from TRBV19 and TRBJ2-3; 8 positions agree with TRBD2. Germline values: CDR1 LNHDA, CDR2 SQIVND (reference sequence). The CDR3 consists of 13 residues. The V segment lost 9 bases and the J segment 4 bases; nucleotides outside the gene matches: 6. CDR3: CASHRGGADTQYF. The CDR3 DNA reads as TGTGCCAGCCATCGGGGGGGCGCAGATACGCAGTATTTT.